This T cell receptor (beta chain) was found in a study of T cells after somatic rescue of genetic block (dated by TCRdb to the early 2020s). Context from the whole study: The study assessed how robust, over the long term, a T-cell system was when the system had developed through somatic rescue of a genetic block in T-cell development.

The sample holds one count of this clone. It has no known antigen specificity. Per-nucleotide qualities are absent, and no much larger clonotype sits a single base away. Library creation used the immunoSEQ multiplex PCR assay. TCRdb took this table from immuneACCESS and kept in-frame rearrangements with V and J called. Such tables lack part of the clones; where checked against another copy, unresolved V genes explain under half of the gap, and the rest is unexplained. In this sample the table shows some 10,000 clones, approximately 79% of which occur a single time. The ten top clones hold around 22% of the sample. The TCR was taken from a boy between 10 and 17 years old. The sequencing sample was made of peripheral blood mononuclear cells (PBMCs).

The CDR3 loop reads CATGVNEKLFF. The DNA reads TGCGCGACGGGAGTTAATGAAAAACTGTTTTTT. The receptor chain draws on TRBV29-1 and TRBJ1-4; confidence is insufficient to name the D gene. Reading from cysteine to phenylalanine, the CDR3 counts 11 amino acids. Left in the record is the CDR3 DNA by itself, 33 bases read in frame from the first base. CDR1 and CDR2 (SQVTM, ANQGSEA) derive from the germline V gene.